The clone carrying this TCR beta chain was observed a handful of times. The antigen is undetermined. The record originates from a study of OX40 agonist ivuxolimab in advanced cancers. The overall study: The diagnoses of dose-escalation patients were hepatocellular carcinoma, melanoma, renal cell or head and neck cancer.

Overall study findings and caveats: Among patients with partial responses at 0.1-3.0 mg/kg, clonal expansion was among the lowest. At doses 0.1 to 3.0 mg/kg, CD4+ and CD8+ clones expanded.

V lost 0 bases and J lost 4, with 9 bases in between. The CDR3 is made up of 14 amino acids. CDR1 is SGDLS, CDR2 YYNGEE, per germline. The method was immunoSEQ multiplex PCR; TCRdb's version includes in-frame clones alone and lacks a portion of them. The sample yields 15,000 to 25,000 clones, around 84% seen once. The receptor comes from an adult with an advanced solid tumor such as melanoma, head and neck, liver or kidney cancer. The chain employs TRBV9 and TRBJ2-3, with unresolved D. Material: CD4+ or CD8+ T cells sorted from blood, obtained in a trial of the OX40 agonist ivuxolimab. The CDR3 coding sequence is TGTGCCAGCAGCGTAGCTGCCGTTGCAGATACGCAGTATTTT. Residues: CASSVAAVADTQYF.